The T cell receptor beta chain under discussion was sequenced for a study of blood T cell repertoires in COVID-19. Study context: Collection of acute and convalescent COVID-19 samples took place in the United States, Italy and Spain. In each case, the material was cDNA or gDNA derived from T cells, B-cell-depleted T cells, or PBMCs.

Original handling: Estimation of nucleated cell counts relied on the amplification of reference gene primers. Clones were sequenced by immunoSEQ multiplex PCR, and TCRdb holds only the in-frame ones, with some missing. V, J and clone size derive from that table, while D and trimming were established from the DNA sequence. The sample yields 110,000 to 150,000 clones, around 82% seen once. Germline loops: CDR1 LGHNA, CDR2 YNFKEQ. The ends lost 2 bases at V and 7 bases at J; junction bases unmatched: 13. CDR3 length equals 17 residues. The chain combines TRBV4-2 with TRBJ1-5; 8 nucleotides line up with TRBD1. The receptor was derived from a human donor in a cohort sampled during active COVID-19. The sequenced sample consisted of peripheral blood. CDR3 DNA: TGTGCCAGCAGCCAATCGGGGACAGGAACGTTGGGCCAGCCCCAGCATTTT. As protein: CASSQSGTGTLGQPQHF.